Listed below are T cell receptor beta chains from one sample, sequenced in a study of T cell repertoires in cytomegalovirus infection. TCRdb redid the calling of the reads with MiXCR, one entry per CDR3 protein. The sample holds about 89,000 distinct CDR3 sequences, 25% to 35% seen once. No antigens are known for them. Sequences were derived from CD8+ T cells from cultured PBMCs, sampled from culture after CMV antigen stimulation. Source of these receptors: a human donor in good health (CMV status not recorded). Some clones in this sample may be carry-over from other donors' samples. The CDR3 runs from the conserved cysteine through the conserved F or W. The order of the fields is D gene, V gene, J gene, CDR3 length, clone size, CDR3 DNA, CDR3 protein. A D gene is named only where the DNA matches it firmly. The size field is filled for only some rows; it gives once, few, many or a size class.

-,TRBV2,TRBJ2-7,14,-,TGTGCCAGCAGCCCCGGGGACCGTGGATACGAGCAGTACTTC,CASSPGDRGYEQYF
TRBD1,TRBV12-5,TRBJ1-5,15,-,TGTGCTAGTGGTTTGGTCGACAGGGGCGATCAGCCCCAGCATTTT,CASGLVDRGDQPQHF
-,TRBV19,TRBJ1-3,11,-,TGTGCTATTTTCTCTGGAAACACCATATATTTT,CAIFSGNTIYF
-,TRBV30,TRBJ2-7,12,-,TGTGCCTGGAATGGCAGCCCCTACGAGCAGTACTTC,CAWNGSPYEQYF
-,TRBV7-9,TRBJ2-3,12,few,TGTGCCAGCAGCCTCGGGACCACTACGCAGTATTTT,CASSLGTTTQYF
-,TRBV12-3/TRBV12-4,TRBJ2-3,14,few,TGTGCCTGCGCCGTCGGACTTACCACAGATACGCAGTATTTT,CACAVGLTTDTQYF
-,TRBV19,TRBJ2-1,12,few,TGTGCCAGTAGTAACCGAGTAGAGGAGCAGTTCTTC,CASSNRVEEQFF
TRBD1,TRBV19,TRBJ2-7,13,few,TGTGCCACCTCGGCAGGGGGCTCCTACGAGCAGTACTTC,CATSAGGSYEQYF
-,TRBV7-9,TRBJ2-1,16,few,TGTGCCAGCAGCCCGAGGGGGGGTGGAGCCTACAATGAGCAGTTCTTC,CASSPRGGGAYNEQFF
-,TRBV19,TRBJ2-1,14,few,TGTGCCAGTAAGGAGGGGGGCACCTACAATGAGCAGTTCTTC,CASKEGGTYNEQFF
-,TRBV4-1,TRBJ1-2,15,many,TGCGCCAGCAGCCAAGAAGGGACGGGAGGATATGGCTACACCTTC,CASSQEGTGGYGYTF
TRBD1,TRBV5-1,TRBJ1-2,16,-,TGCGCCAGCAGCATTGGGAACCGGGACAGGGGCTATGGCTACACCTTC,CASSIGNRDRGYGYTF
-,TRBV19,TRBJ1-2,12,-,TGTGCCAGTAGTTTCTCGGGGGATGGCTACACCTTC,CASSFSGDGYTF
TRBD2,TRBV19,TRBJ2-1,13,few,TGTGCCAGTAACCCGGGAGGACACAATGAGCAGTTCTTC,CASNPGGHNEQFF
TRBD2,TRBV15,TRBJ2-5,15,-,TGTGCCACCAGCTGGATAGCGGGGGGTGTTGAGACCCAGTACTTC,CATSWIAGGVETQYF
TRBD1,TRBV27,TRBJ2-2,15,-,TGTGCCAGCAGACCAGACAGGGCGGGCACCGGGGAGCTGTTTTTT,CASRPDRAGTGELFF
TRBD1,TRBV4-1,TRBJ2-7,15,few,TGCGCCAGCAGCCGATCGGACAGGGGCGACATCGAGCAGTACTTC,CASSRSDRGDIEQYF
TRBD1,TRBV6-6,TRBJ2-7,14,few,TGTGCCAGCAGTTACGATGGGACAGCATACGAGCAGTACTTC,CASSYDGTAYEQYF
-,TRBV19,TRBJ2-5,13,-,TGTGCCAGTAGTATGGAGGGGAGGAAGACCCAGTACTTC,CASSMEGRKTQYF
-,TRBV7-2,TRBJ1-1,11,few,TGTGCCAGCAGCCCCCTGGCTAAGGCTTTCTTT,CASSPLAKAFF
TRBD1,TRBV10-3,TRBJ1-1,14,-,TGTGCCATCAAGCCTCGGACAGGGAACACTGAAGCTTTCTTT,CAIKPRTGNTEAFF
-,TRBV19,TRBJ1-5,17,-,TGTGCCAGTAGTATTTTAGAAGGGGACTATAGCAATCAGCCCCAGCATTTT,CASSILEGDYSNQPQHF